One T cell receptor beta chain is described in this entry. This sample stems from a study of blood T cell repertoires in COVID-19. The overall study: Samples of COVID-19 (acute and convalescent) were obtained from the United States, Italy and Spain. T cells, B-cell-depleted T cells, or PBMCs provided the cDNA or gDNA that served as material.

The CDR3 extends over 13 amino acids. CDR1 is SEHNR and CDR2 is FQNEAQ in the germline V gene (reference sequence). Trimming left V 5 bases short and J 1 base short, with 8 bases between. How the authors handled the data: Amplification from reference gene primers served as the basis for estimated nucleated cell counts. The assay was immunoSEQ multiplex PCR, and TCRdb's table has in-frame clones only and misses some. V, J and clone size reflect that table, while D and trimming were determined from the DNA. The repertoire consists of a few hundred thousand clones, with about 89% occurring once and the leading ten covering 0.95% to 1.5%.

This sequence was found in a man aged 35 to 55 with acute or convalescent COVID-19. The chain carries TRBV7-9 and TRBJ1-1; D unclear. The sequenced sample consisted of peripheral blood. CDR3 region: CASSVERNTEAFF. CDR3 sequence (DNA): TGTGCCAGCAGCGTAGAGCGGAACACTGAAGCTTTCTTT.